Described below is a single T cell receptor beta chain sequence and its context. Its antigen is undetermined. The sample is drawn from a study of cytomegalovirus exposure and HLA in healthy donors. Whole-study results and caveats: Specific recognition of CMV antigens was confirmed in vitro for a few chains (all CMV-associated).

V shed 5 bases and J 7 bases; nucleotides not matched to a gene: 10. Germline V gene data show CDR1 as MNHEY and CDR2 as SVGAGI. The CDR3 has 15 amino acids. 13 Jbeta primers and 60 Vbeta primers were used for the PCR. Original processing notes: Some 11 million of the 60 million to 80 million unique TCR beta chains counted in a later analysis were shared. Produced via immunoSEQ multiplex PCR; TCRdb's table is partial and in-frame only. V, J and clone size are those of that table, while D and trimming were read from the DNA. Of roughly 190,000 clones detected, roughly 87% appear once; the ten largest clones hold about 1.1%.

This clonotype was obtained from a boy aged 2 to 9 in good health and CMV-seronegative. V is TRBV6-5 and J is TRBJ2-4, with 8 bases identical to TRBD2. Source material: PBMCs. The CDR3 sequence is CASSRMVGTSNIQYF. CDR3 DNA: TGTGCCAGCAGTAGGATGGTCGGGACTAGTAACATTCAGTACTTC.